The clone carrying this TCR beta chain was found once. One junction end disagrees with the germline gene, perhaps due to a read error. The data originate from a study of tumor-infiltrating lymphocytes in primary liver carcinoma. Germline DNA was also extracted, and blood RNA was taken from unsorted whole blood. cDNA specific to TCR beta was made from 450 to 650 ng of total RNA, with a constant-region primer employed for priming. Three-round nested multiplex PCR performed with slightly modified ARM-PCR produced the TCR beta libraries. Each of the first two PCR rounds ran roughly 10 cycles with TRBV1-TRBV30 forward and C-beta reverse primers. TCRdb redid the calling of the multiplex PCR reads with MiXCR, one entry per CDR3 protein. The repertoire holds about 310,000 distinct CDR3 sequences, with approximately 58% as singletons. The germline gives CDR1 SQVTM, CDR2 ANQGSEA. The CDR3 is 14 amino acids.

Sequenced input: peripheral blood. The rearrangement joins TRBV29-1 to TRBJ2-3; D unresolved. The source of this sequence is a woman in her twenties or thirties with primary liver carcinoma and hepatitis B virus infection. Here the CDR3 reads CSVALGRRTDTQYF. As DNA, the CDR3 is TGCAGCGTGGCCCTCGGACGGCGCACAGATACACAGTATTTT.